One and the same sample provided the 29 T cell receptor beta chains below, sequenced in a study of cytomegalovirus exposure and HLA in healthy donors. With 60 Vbeta and 13 Jbeta primers, the PCR was carried out. Sequencing used immunoSEQ multiplex PCR; TCRdb keeps in-frame clones, though not all of them. The sample includes 110,000 to 150,000 clones, about 73% of them seen just once. The sample was PBMCs. The receptor source for this set is a woman between 55 and 75 years old in good health and CMV-seropositive.

This clone has just a few counts. The V call is TRBV28, the J call TRBJ2-5; the D is unclear. V lost 5 bases to trimming and J lost 2 bases, with 15 bases between them. In germline, CDR1 is MDHEN, CDR2 SYDVKM. This CDR3 is 15 amino acids long. CDR3 in DNA: TGTGCCAGCAGTCCAAGTCTAACAGCACAAGAGACCCAGTACTTC. Translated: CASSPSLTAQETQYF.

This sequence joins TRBV2 and TRBJ2-7; 7 bases map to TRBD2. Germline V lookup: CDR1 SNHLY, CDR2 FYNNEI. The CDR3 sequence is 13 residues long. After removal of 4 bases from V and 3 bases from J, the junction contained 3 bases not matched to a gene. The CDR3 is CASSASGNYEQYF. DNA for the CDR3: TGTGCCAGCAGTGCAAGCGGGAACTACGAGCAGTACTTC.

This rearrangement joins TRBV25-1 to TRBJ1-3; possibly TRBD1 for D (5 bases). Trimming left V 8 bases short and J 4 bases short, with 18 bases between. Germline CDR1 MGHDK, CDR2 SYGVNS. There are 15 residues in the CDR3. Here the CDR3 reads CASGGTPLEGNTIYF. The CDR3 bases are TGTGCCAGCGGCGGGACCCCGCTGGAAGGAAACACCATATATTTT.

This chain joins TRBV5-1 and TRBJ1-1; D gene uncertain. Trimming removed 1 base at V and 4 bases at J, with 8 bases between. Germline values: CDR1 SGHRS, CDR2 YFSETQ. This CDR3 has 13 amino acids. CDR3 residues: CASSLSAGTEAFF. CDR3 in DNA: TGCGCCAGCAGCTTGTCAGCGGGCACTGAAGCTTTCTTT.

This clone was picked up one time. The V gene is TRBV6-5, the J gene TRBJ2-3, with D possibly matching TRBD2 (5 bases). Germline values: CDR1 MNHEY, CDR2 SVGAGI. Trimming left V 7 bases short and J 0 bases short, with 8 bases between. The CDR3 totals 13 residues. Written as DNA, the CDR3 is TGTGCCAGCATGAGCGGAAGCACAGATACGCAGTATTTT. Translation gives CASMSGSTDTQYF.

This sequence joins TRBV7-3 and TRBJ1-1; D is possibly TRBD1 (5 bases). The CDR3 consists of 12 residues. The V and J ends lost 2 bases and 8 bases respectively, with 9 bases between them. Germline V gene lookup returns CDR1 SGHTA and CDR2 FQGTGA. Here the CDR3 DNA reads TGTGCCAGCAGCTTAGGGAGGGGAGAAGCTTTCTTT. Translating gives CASSLGRGEAFF.

The rearrangement uses TRBV5-1 and TRBJ2-3, with 8 bases that match TRBD1. Looked up from germline, CDR1 is SGHRS and CDR2 is YFSETQ. The CDR3 is 14 residues long. With V trimmed by 4 bases and J by 6 bases, 7 bases remained unmatched. Written as DNA, the CDR3 is TGCGCCAGCAGCCCGGGACAGGTTTTGGATACGCAGTATTTT. As protein: CASSPGQVLDTQYF.

The chain is built from TRBV27 and TRBJ1-1; D call uncertain. Trimming took 8 bases from V and 5 from J, leaving 6 bases between them. CDR1 is MNHEY and CDR2 is SMNVEV in the germline V gene (reference sequence). The CDR3 covers 10 residues. The CDR3, as DNA: TGTGCCAGCTTCGGGACTGAAGCTTTCTTT. It specifies CASFGTEAFF.

This clone was observed a few times. The chain is built from TRBV6-5 and TRBJ2-7; D might be TRBD2 (5 bases). V lost 4 bases and J 7 bases, leaving 11 bases between the germline ends. The CDR3 runs 12 residues. Germline assignment: CDR1 MNHEY and CDR2 SVGAGI. The CDR3 DNA sequence: TGTGCCAGCAGTTCCCTAGGAGGAGAGCAGTACTTC. Translating gives CASSSLGGEQYF.

J is TRBJ2-3 and V is TRBV18, with TRBD1 matching 10 bases. This CDR3 has 13 amino acids. CDR1 KGHSH and CDR2 LQKENI come from the germline V gene. V dropped 3 bases and J dropped 6; count of bases not matched to a gene: 0. CDR3 in amino acids: CASSPGQGDTQYF. The CDR3, as DNA: TGTGCCAGCTCACCGGGACAGGGGGATACGCAGTATTTT.

This clone was detected only a few times. The chain links TRBV10-3 to TRBJ1-1, with TRBD1 matching over 8 bases. Germline V gene data show CDR1 as ENHRY and CDR2 as SYGVKD. This CDR3 is built from 14 residues. Trimming cost V 5 bases and J 6 bases; bases outside gene matches: 8. DNA for the CDR3: TGTGCCATCAGTCCTCAGGGGGCTATCTCTGAAGCTTTCTTT. Translating it yields CAISPQGAISEAFF.

The chain joins TRBV5-1 to TRBJ2-1; 11 bases map to TRBD1. The CDR3 loop spans 16 amino acids. Germline CDR1 is SGHRS and CDR2 is YFSETQ. Germline trimming cut 3 bases from V and 4 bases from J; bases unmatched to any gene: 6. CDR3 sequence reads: CASSSDRGLGYNEQFF. The CDR3 nucleotides are TGCGCCAGCAGCTCGGACAGGGGGCTCGGGTACAATGAGCAGTTCTTC.

The rearrangement uses TRBV10-3 and TRBJ1-1; 8 bases line up with TRBD1. In germline, CDR1 is ENHRY, CDR2 SYGVKD. V lost 6 bases, J lost 0 bases, and 3 bases stayed unmatched. There are 14 residues in the CDR3. The CDR3 reads CAIRDRAVNTEAFF. In DNA, the CDR3 is TGTGCCATCAGGGACAGGGCGGTGAACACTGAAGCTTTCTTT.

The rearrangement joins TRBV28 to TRBJ2-7; 9 nucleotides agree with TRBD2. This CDR3 comprises 15 residues. Unmatched junction bases numbered 6, after V lost 1 base and J lost 5 bases. Germline V gene sequence: CDR1 MDHEN, CDR2 SYDVKM. CDR3 bases: TGTGCCAGCAGTTTATCAGGGACTAGCCTTAACGAGCAGTACTTC. This translates into CASSLSGTSLNEQYF.

This rearrangement joins TRBV4-2 to TRBJ1-2; 7 bases are shared with TRBD1. The CDR3 consists of 15 residues. In germline, CDR1 is LGHNA, CDR2 YNFKEQ. The V and J ends lost 1 base and 2 bases, in that order; junction bases with no gene match: 4. DNA of the CDR3: TGTGCCAGCAGCCAAGCGACAGGGTCCAACTATGGCTACACCTTC. Its protein product is CASSQATGSNYGYTF.

The gene calls are TRBV5-4 and TRBJ2-5; 8 bases are shared with TRBD2. Trimming removed 4 bases from V and 1 base from J; junction bases left unmatched: 6. Germline V lookup: CDR1 SGHNT, CDR2 YYREEE (reference sequence). The CDR3 is 15 amino acids. The CDR3 nucleotides are TGTGCCAGCAGCCCCTTCCTAGCGGGCCAAGAGACCCAGTACTTC. This sequence encodes CASSPFLAGQETQYF.

This chain uses TRBV10-1 with TRBJ2-2; TRBD2 matches at 13 bases. CDR3 length: 17 amino acids. V gave up 1 base and J gave up 2 bases; unmatched junction bases: 1. Germline lookup yields CDR1 WNHNN and CDR2 SYGVQD (reference sequence). CDR3 in DNA: TGCGCCAGCAGTGAGTTGGGACTAGCGGGAAACACCGGGGAGCTGTTTTTT. It yields the protein CASSELGLAGNTGELFF.

The chain carries TRBV5-1 and TRBJ2-1; the match to TRBD2 covers 11 bases. The CDR3 length is 18 residues. Germline CDR1 and CDR2: SGHRS and YFSETQ. Trimming took 2 bases from V and 4 from J; bases not matched to a gene: 11. CDR3 amino acids: CASSFGAAGLAAYNEQFF. The CDR3, as DNA: TGCGCCAGCAGCTTCGGGGCGGCGGGACTAGCGGCTTACAATGAGCAGTTCTTC.

The chain employs TRBV29-1 and TRBJ1-5; D ambiguous. In germline, CDR1 is SQVTM, CDR2 ANQGSEA. V was clipped by 3 bases and J by 7 bases, with 13 bases between them. The CDR3 has 13 residues. Written as DNA, the CDR3 is TGCAGCGTTGAGGGGTCTTCGGGGCAGCCCCAGCATTTT. Protein product: CSVEGSSGQPQHF.

This clone turned up a few times. The chain couples TRBV7-9 to TRBJ1-2; a weak D match, TRBD1 (6 bases). The germline V and J ends were trimmed by 6 bases and 4 bases, with 18 bases remaining between them. Germline V gives CDR1 SEHNR, CDR2 FQNEAQ (reference sequence). This CDR3 contains 15 residues. The CDR3 DNA reads as TGTGCCAGCAGTCAAGAGGGGGTTCTATTCTATGGCTACACCTTC. Translation gives CASSQEGVLFYGYTF.

The gene calls are TRBV2 and TRBJ1-2; D is undetermined. Trimming shortened V by 8 bases and J by 0 bases, and 7 bases separated the two germline ends. Germline lookup yields CDR1 SNHLY and CDR2 FYNNEI. This CDR3 is 12 amino acids long. CDR3: CASRVTNYGYTF. The CDR3 DNA follows: TGTGCCAGCCGGGTGACTAACTATGGCTACACCTTC.

This chain links TRBV28 with TRBJ2-5; 11 nucleotides align to TRBD2. The CDR3 has 16 residues. Germline CDR1 MDHEN, CDR2 SYDVKM. V lost 2 bases and J lost 5; bases outside the gene matches: 7. The CDR3 coding sequence is TGTGCCAGCAGTTTAATAGCGGGAGGGTTGGGGGAGACCCAGTACTTC. As protein: CASSLIAGGLGETQYF. The full variable domain, its missing parts supplied by reference TRBV28 and TRBJ2-5, is DVKVTQSSRYLVKRTGEKVFLECVQDMDHENMFWYRQDPGLGLRLIYFSYDVKMKEKGDIPEGYSVSREKKERFSLILESASTNQTSMYLCASSLIAGGLGETQYFGPGTRLLVL.

V gene TRBV5-1 combines with J gene TRBJ2-7; possibly TRBD1 for D (6 bases). The CDR3 sequence is 14 residues long. Germline CDR1 is SGHRS and CDR2 is YFSETQ. Trimming stripped 4 bases from V and 0 bases from J, with 11 bases between. CDR3 DNA: TGCGCCAGCAGCCCCGGGACACCCTCCTACGAGCAGTACTTC. Translating it yields CASSPGTPSYEQYF.

This clone was counted once. The V gene is TRBV5-1, the J gene TRBJ2-7; TRBD1 might be the D (5 bases). Trimming shortened V by 5 bases and J by 0 bases, and 15 bases separated the two germline ends. This CDR3 is 15 amino acids long. Germline V gene sequence: CDR1 SGHRS, CDR2 YFSETQ. This CDR3 reads CASRPTGSSSYEQYF. The CDR3 DNA follows: TGCGCCAGCAGGCCTACAGGATCCAGCTCCTACGAGCAGTACTTC.

The rearrangement links TRBV11-3 to TRBJ2-7, with D maybe TRBD1 (5 bases). Germline CDR1 SGHNT, CDR2 YENEEA. V dropped 0 bases and J dropped 3 bases, with 18 bases sitting between them. The CDR3 is 17 residues long. The CDR3 protein is CASSLDWGNGHIYEQYF. The CDR3, as DNA: TGTGCCAGCAGCTTAGACTGGGGCAATGGACATATCTACGAGCAGTACTTC.

This chain connects TRBV27 to TRBJ1-1; 7 bases map to TRBD1. The germline V gene encodes CDR1 MNHEY and CDR2 SMNVEV (reference sequence). The CDR3 loop spans 14 amino acids. The ends lost 6 bases at V and 6 bases at J; junction bases unmatched: 10. The CDR3 sequence: CASSPDRVSAEAFF. The CDR3 DNA follows: TGTGCCAGCAGCCCCGACAGGGTATCGGCTGAAGCTTTCTTT.

The sample holds a few counts of this clone. This rearrangement joins TRBV20-1 to TRBJ2-1; no clear D gene. Trimming stripped 3 bases from V and 6 bases from J, with 6 bases between. The CDR3 totals 11 residues. Per germline, CDR1 DFQATT and CDR2 SNEGSKA (reference sequence). CDR3 in DNA: TGCAGTGCTAGTACTTCCAATGAGCAGTTCTTC. It is translated as CSASTSNEQFF.

This chain connects TRBV6-1 to TRBJ2-2; perhaps TRBD1 as D (6 bases). The germline V and J ends were trimmed by 6 bases and 4 bases, with 6 bases remaining between them. This CDR3 has 12 amino acids. From germline, CDR1 is MNHNS and CDR2 SASEGT. CDR3 loop: CASSRGTGELFF. The CDR3 DNA reads as TGTGCCAGCAGCAGGGGCACCGGGGAGCTGTTTTTT.

This chain connects TRBV10-3 to TRBJ1-2; the match to TRBD1 covers 9 bases. In germline, CDR1 is ENHRY, CDR2 SYGVKD. After removal of 7 bases from V and 8 bases from J, the junction contained 8 bases not matched to a gene. This CDR3 region has 13 residues. Here the CDR3 reads CAITTGTGNGYTF. CDR3 nucleotides: TGTGCCATCACCACCGGGACAGGGAACGGCTACACCTTC.